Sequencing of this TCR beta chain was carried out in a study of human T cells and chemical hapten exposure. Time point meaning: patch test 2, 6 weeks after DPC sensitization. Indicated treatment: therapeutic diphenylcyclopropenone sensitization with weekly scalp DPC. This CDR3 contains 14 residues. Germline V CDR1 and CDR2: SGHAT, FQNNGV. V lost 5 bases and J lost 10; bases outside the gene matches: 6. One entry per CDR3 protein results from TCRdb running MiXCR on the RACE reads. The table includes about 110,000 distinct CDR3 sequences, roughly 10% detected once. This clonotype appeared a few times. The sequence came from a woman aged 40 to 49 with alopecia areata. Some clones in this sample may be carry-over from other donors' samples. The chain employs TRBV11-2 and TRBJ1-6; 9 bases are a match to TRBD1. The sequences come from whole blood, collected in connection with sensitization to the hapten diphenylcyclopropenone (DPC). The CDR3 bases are TGTGCCAGCAGCAGAGGACAGGGGAAGTCACCCCTCCACTTT. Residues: CASSRGQGKSPLHF.